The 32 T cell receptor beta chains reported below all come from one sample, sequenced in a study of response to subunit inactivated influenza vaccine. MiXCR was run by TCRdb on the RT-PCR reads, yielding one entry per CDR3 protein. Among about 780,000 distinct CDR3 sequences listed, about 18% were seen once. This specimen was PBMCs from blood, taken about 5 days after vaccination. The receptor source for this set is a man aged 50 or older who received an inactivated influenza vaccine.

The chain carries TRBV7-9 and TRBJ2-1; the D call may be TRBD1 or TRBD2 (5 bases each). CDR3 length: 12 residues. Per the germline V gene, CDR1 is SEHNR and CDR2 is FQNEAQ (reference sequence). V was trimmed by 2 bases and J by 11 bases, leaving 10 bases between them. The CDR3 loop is CASSLKGTQQFF. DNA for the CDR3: TGTGCCAGCAGCTTAAAGGGGACCCAGCAGTTCTTC.

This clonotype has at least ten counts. In nucleotides, the CDR3 is TGTGCCAGCAGCAGCAAAGTGGTGGGTCCGGGACAGGGGGCGTTCGAGCAGTACTTC. It specifies CASSSKVVGPGQGAFEQYF. The chain has TRBV21-1 and TRBJ2-7; the listed D gene, TRBD1, was not tested against the DNA. TRBV21-1 is a known pseudogene. This CDR3 comprises 19 residues.

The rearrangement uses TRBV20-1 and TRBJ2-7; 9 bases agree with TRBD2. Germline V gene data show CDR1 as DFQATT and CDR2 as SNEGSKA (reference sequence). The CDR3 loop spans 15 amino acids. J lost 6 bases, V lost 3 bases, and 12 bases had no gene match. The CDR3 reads CSASVGGSGGLEQYF. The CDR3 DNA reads TGCAGTGCTAGCGTTGGTGGTAGCGGGGGTCTCGAGCAGTACTTC.

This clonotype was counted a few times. The CDR3 region is CASSLEASIYNEQFF. DNA for the CDR3: TGTGCCAGCAGCTTAGAGGCTTCCATATACAATGAGCAGTTCTTC. This chain links TRBV11-2 with TRBJ2-1; the D is unclear. This CDR3 spans 15 amino acids. Trimming removed 0 bases at V and 4 bases at J, with 10 bases between. Per the germline V gene, CDR1 is SGHAT and CDR2 is FQNNGV.

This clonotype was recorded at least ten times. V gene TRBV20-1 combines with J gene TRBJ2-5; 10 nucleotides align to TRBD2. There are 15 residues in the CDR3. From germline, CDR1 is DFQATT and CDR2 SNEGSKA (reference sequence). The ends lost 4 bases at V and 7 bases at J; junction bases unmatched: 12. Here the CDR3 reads CSANPPSGSGVTQYF. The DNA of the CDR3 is TGCAGTGCTAACCCCCCTAGCGGGAGTGGTGTGACCCAGTACTTC.

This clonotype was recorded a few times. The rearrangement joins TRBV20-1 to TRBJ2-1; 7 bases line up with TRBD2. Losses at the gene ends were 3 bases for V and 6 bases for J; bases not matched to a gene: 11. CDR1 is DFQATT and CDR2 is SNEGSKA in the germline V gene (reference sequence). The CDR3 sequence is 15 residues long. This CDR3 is CSARGLGTNPNEQFF. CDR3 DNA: TGCAGTGCTAGGGGGCTCGGGACTAATCCCAATGAGCAGTTCTTC.

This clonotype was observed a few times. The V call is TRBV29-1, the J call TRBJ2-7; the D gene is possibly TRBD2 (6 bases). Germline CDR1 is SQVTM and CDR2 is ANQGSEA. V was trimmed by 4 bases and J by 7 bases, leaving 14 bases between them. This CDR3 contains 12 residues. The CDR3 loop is CSVVLAPREQYF. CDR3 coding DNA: TGCAGCGTTGTTCTAGCGCCCCGGGAGCAGTACTTC.

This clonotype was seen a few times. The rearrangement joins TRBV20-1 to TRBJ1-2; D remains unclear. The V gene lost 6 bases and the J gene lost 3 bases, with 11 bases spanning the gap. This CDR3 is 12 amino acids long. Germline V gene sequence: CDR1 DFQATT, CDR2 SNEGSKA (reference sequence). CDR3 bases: TGCAGTGCCACGACGGATGACTATGGCTACACCTTC. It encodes CSATTDDYGYTF.

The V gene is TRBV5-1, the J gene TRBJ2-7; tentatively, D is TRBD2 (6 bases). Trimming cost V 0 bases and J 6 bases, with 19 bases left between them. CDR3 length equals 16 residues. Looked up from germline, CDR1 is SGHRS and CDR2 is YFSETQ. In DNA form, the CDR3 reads TGCGCCAGCAGCTTGGGGTCCGCAAAGGGAGCGGGCGAGCAGTACTTC. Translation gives CASSLGSAKGAGEQYF.

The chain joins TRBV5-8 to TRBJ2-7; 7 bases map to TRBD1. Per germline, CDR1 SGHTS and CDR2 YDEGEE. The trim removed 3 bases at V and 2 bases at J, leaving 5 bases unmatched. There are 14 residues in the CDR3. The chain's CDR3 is CASSSTGSPYEQYF. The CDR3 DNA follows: TGTGCCAGCAGCTCGACAGGGTCACCCTACGAGCAGTACTTC.

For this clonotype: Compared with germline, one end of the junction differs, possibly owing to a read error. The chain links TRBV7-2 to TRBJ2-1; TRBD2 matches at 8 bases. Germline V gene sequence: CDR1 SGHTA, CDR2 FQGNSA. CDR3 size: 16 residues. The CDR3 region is CASSLELGLGYNEHFF. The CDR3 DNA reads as TGTGCCAGCAGCTTAGAGTTGGGACTAGGCTACAATGAGCACTTCTTC.

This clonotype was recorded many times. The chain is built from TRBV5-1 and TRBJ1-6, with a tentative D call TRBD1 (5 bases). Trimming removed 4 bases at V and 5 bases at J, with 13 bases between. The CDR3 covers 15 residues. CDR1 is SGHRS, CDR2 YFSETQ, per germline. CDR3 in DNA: TGCGCCAGCAGCATAGCATCAGGGAATAATTCACCCCTCCACTTT. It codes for CASSIASGNNSPLHF.

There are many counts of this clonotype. CDR3 coding DNA: TGCGCCAGCAGCCAGGGACTAGCGGGGGACCAAGAGACCCAGTACTTC. Translation gives CASSQGLAGDQETQYF. The rearrangement joins TRBV4-3 to TRBJ2-5, with 14 bases fitting TRBD2. Germline lookup yields CDR1 LGHNA and CDR2 YSLEER. Trimming removed 3 bases from V and 0 bases from J; junction bases left unmatched: 0. The CDR3 contains 16 residues.

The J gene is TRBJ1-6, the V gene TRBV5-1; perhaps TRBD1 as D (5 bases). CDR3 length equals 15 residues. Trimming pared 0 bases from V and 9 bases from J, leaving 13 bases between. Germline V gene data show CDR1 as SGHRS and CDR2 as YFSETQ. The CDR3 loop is CASSLALGQGSPLHF. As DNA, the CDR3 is TGCGCCAGCAGCTTGGCGCTGGGGCAAGGTTCACCCCTCCACTTT. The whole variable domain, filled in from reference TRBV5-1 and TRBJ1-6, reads KAGVTQTPRYLIKTRGQQVTLSCSPISGHRSVSWYQQTPGQGLQFLFEYFSETQRNKGNFPGRFSGRQFSNSRSEMNVSTLELGDSALYLCASSLALGQGSPLHFGNGTRLTVT.

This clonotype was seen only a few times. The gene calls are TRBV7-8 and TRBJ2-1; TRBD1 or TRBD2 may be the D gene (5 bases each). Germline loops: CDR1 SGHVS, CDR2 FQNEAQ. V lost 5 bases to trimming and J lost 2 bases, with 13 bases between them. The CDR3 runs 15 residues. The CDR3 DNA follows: TGTGCCAGCAGCCCTGGGGCGGGCACCTACAATGAGCAGTTCTTC. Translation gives CASSPGAGTYNEQFF.

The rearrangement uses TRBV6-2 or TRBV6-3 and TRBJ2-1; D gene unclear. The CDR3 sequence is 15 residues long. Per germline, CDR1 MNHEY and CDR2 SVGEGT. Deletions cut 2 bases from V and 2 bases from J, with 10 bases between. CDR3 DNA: TGTGCCAGCAGTTACGCCCCTGCAGCCTACAATGAGCAGTTCTTC. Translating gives CASSYAPAAYNEQFF.

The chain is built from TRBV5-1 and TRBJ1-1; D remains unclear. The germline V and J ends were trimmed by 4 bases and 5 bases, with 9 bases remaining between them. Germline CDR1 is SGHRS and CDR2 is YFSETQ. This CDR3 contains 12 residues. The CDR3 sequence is CASSEWGTEAFF. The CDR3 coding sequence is TGCGCCAGCAGCGAGTGGGGAACTGAAGCTTTCTTT.

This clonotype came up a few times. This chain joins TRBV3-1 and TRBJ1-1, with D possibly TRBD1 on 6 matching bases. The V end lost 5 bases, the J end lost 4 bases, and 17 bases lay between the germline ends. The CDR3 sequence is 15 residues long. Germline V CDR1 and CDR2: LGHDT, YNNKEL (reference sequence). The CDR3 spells CASSTTDRPRTEAFF. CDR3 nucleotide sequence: TGTGCCAGCAGCACAACTGACAGGCCTCGCACTGAAGCTTTCTTT.

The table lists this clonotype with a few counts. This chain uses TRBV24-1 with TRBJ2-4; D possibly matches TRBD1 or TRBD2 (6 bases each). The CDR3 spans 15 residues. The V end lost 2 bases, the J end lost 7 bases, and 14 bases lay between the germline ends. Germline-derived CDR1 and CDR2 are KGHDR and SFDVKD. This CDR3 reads CATSDSRGVGNIQYF. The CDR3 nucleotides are TGTGCCACCAGTGATTCTAGGGGGGTCGGCAACATTCAGTACTTC.

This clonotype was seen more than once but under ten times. CDR3 bases: TGTGCCAGCAGCTCACTGGACAGGGCTGGGACTGAAGCTTTCTTT. The encoded protein is CASSSLDRAGTEAFF. The chain has TRBV7-8 and TRBJ1-1; 8 bases line up with TRBD1. The CDR3 sequence is 15 residues long. Germline V gene data show CDR1 as SGHVS and CDR2 as FQNEAQ. V trimming: 4 bases; J trimming: 5 bases; junction bases outside the gene matches: 9.

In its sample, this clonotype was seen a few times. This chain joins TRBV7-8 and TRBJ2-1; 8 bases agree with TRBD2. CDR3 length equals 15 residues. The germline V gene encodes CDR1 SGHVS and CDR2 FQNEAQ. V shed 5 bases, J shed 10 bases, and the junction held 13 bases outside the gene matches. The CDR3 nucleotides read TGTGCCAGCAGCCCTCCCCGGGGGGGGCTTTGGGAGCAGTTCTTC. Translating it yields CASSPPRGGLWEQFF.

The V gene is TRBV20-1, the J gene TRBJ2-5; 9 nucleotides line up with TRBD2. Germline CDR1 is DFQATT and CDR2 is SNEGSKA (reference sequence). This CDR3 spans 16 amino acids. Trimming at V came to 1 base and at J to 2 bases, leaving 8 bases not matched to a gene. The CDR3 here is CSARVWSSGNQETQYF. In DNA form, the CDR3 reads TGCAGTGCTAGAGTTTGGTCTAGCGGGAATCAAGAGACCCAGTACTTC.

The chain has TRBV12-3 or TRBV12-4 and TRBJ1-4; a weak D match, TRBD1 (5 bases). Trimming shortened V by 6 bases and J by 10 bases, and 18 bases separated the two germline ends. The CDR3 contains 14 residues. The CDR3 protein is CASSPGIPNPKLFF. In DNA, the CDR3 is TGTGCCAGCAGCCCAGGGATCCCAAACCCAAAACTGTTTTTT.

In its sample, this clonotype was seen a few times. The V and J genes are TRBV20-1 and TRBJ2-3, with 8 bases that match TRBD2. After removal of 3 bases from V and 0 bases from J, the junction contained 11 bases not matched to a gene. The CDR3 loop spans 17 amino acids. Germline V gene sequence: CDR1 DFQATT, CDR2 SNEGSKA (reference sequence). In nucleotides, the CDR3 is TGCAGTGCTAGGAGGACGGGAGGGCCGGGGAGCACAGATACGCAGTATTTT. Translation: CSARRTGGPGSTDTQYF.

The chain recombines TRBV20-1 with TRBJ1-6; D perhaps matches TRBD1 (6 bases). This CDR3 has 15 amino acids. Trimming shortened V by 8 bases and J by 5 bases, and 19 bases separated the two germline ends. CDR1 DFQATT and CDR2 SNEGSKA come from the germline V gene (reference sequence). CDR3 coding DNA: TGCAGTAGGAACAGGGCGGACCGAAATAATTCACCCCTCCACTTT. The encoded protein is CSRNRADRNNSPLHF.

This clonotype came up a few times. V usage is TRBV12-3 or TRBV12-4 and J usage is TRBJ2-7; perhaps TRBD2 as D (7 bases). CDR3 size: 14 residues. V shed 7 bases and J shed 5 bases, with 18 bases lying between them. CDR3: CASTRNGGANEQYF. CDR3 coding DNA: TGTGCCAGCACCCGAAATGGGGGGGCCAACGAGCAGTACTTC.

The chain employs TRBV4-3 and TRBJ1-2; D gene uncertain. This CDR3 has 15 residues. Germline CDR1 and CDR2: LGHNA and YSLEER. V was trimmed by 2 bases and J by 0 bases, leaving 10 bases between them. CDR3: CASSQRAGTNYGYTF. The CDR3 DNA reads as TGCGCCAGCAGCCAACGTGCGGGTACTAACTATGGCTACACCTTC.

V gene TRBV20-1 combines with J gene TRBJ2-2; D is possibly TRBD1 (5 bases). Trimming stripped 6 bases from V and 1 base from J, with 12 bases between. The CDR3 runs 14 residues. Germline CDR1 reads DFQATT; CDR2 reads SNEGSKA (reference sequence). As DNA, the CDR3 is TGCAGTGCCGGATACCAGGGGAACACCGGGGAGCTGTTTTTT. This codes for CSAGYQGNTGELFF.

As DNA, the CDR3 is TGTGCCAGCAGTTTTAGCGGGACTCCAAACGAGCAGTACTTC. It translates to CASSFSGTPNEQYF. The V gene is TRBV12-3 or TRBV12-4, the J gene TRBJ2-7, with TRBD2 matching over 8 bases. The CDR3 runs to 14 residues. V trimming: 3 bases; J trimming: 5 bases; junction bases outside the gene matches: 6.

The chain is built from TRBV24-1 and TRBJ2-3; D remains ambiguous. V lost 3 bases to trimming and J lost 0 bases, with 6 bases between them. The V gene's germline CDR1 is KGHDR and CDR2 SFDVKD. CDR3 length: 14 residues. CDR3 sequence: CATSDLSSTDTQYF. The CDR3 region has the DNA TGTGCCACCAGTGATCTTTCTAGCACAGATACGCAGTATTTT.

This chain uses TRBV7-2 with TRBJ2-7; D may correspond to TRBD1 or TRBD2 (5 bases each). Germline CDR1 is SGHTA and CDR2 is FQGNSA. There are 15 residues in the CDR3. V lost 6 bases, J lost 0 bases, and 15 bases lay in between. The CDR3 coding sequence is TGTGCCAGCAGAGCAACGGGACGCCGCTCCTACGAGCAGTACTTC. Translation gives CASRATGRRSYEQYF.

In DNA, the CDR3 is TGTGCCAGCATTGGATTTGAAACCACAGGATATGGCTACACCTTC. Protein product: CASIGFETTGYGYTF. This rearrangement joins TRBV6-1 to TRBJ1-2; D perhaps matches TRBD1 (5 bases). The ends were cut back, 7 bases at V and 5 bases at J, with 20 bases in the middle. Germline assignment: CDR1 MNHNS and CDR2 SASEGT. CDR3 length equals 15 residues.